This T cell receptor (beta chain) is from a study of T cells in Graves' hyperthyroidism and ophthalmopathy. Broader study findings: Most thyroid clonotypes expanded above 0.001 appeared in blood too.

RNA transcripts gave rise to amplified TCR beta CDR3 regions. Initially, a first-round RT-PCR of the TCR CDR3 employed the HTBI primer set. TCRdb processed the multiplex PCR reads anew with MiXCR; each CDR3 protein has one entry. In the table there are about 52,000 distinct CDR3 sequences, around half of which are singletons. From germline, CDR1 is MNHEY and CDR2 SVGAGI. This CDR3 comprises 13 residues. V was shortened by 2 bases and J by 3 bases, with 5 bases between the two germline ends. There are many counts of this clonotype. Its antigen remains unidentified. It was 10 ml of fresh peripheral blood that supplied the PBMCs.

Sequencing was carried out using blood. This TCR came from a woman aged 45-59 years with Graves' ophthalmopathy. The gene calls are TRBV6-5 and TRBJ1-5; weak D call: TRBD1 (5 bases). In DNA, the CDR3 is TGTGCCAGCAGTTACGGGGCCAATCAGCCCCAGCATTTT. This sequence encodes CASSYGANQPQHF.